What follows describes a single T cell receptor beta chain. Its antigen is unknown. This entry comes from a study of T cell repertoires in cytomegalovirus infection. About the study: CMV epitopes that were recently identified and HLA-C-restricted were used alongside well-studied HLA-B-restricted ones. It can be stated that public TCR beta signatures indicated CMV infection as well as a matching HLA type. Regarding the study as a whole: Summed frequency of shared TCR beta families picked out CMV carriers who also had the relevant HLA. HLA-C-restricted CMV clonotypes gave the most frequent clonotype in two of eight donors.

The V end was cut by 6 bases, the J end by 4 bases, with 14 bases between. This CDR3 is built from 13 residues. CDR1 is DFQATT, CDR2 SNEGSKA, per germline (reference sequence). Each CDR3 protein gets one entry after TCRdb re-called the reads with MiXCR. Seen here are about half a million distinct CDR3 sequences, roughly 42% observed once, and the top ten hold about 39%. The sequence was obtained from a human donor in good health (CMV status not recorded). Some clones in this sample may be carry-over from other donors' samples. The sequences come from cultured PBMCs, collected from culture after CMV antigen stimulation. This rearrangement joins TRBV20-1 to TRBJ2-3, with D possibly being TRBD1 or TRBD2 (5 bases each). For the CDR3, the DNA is TGCAGTGCAAGGGACCCCAAGGCAGATACGCAGTATTTT. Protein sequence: CSARDPKADTQYF.